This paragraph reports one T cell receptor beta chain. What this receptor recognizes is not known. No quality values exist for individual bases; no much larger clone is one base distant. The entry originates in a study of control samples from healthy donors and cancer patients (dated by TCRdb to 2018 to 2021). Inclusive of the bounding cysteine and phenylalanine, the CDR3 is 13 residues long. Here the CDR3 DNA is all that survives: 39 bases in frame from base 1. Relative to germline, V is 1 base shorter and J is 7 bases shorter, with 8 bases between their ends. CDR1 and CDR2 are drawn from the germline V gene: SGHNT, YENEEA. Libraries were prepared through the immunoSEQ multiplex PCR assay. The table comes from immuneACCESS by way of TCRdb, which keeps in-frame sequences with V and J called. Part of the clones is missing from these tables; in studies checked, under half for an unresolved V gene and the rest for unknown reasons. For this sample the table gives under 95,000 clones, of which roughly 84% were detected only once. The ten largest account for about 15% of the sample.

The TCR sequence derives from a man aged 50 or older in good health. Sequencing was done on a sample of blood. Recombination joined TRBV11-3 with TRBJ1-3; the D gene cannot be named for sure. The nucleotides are TGTGCCAGCAGCTTAGGAGCGAAGAACACCATATATTTT. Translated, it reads CASSLGAKNTIYF.